This TCR beta chain was recovered during a study of shared clonotypes between healthy human individuals. General study results and limits: Across four donors, naive CD4 shared 5% to 6%, naive CD8 around 3.8%, memory CD4 2% to 2.5%, memory CD8 around 0.36%.

About this clone itself: Its antigen is currently unknown.

The genomic DNA of each subset was split evenly across several immunoSEQ plates. The data were produced by immunoSEQ multiplex PCR, yet TCRdb's version contains in-frame clones alone and is incomplete. The sample carries roughly 570,000 clones, more than 95% recorded once. Naive CD8 cells lacked CD45RO and underwent positive selection for CCR7, leaving out terminally differentiated effector memory CD45RA+ cells. All donors were healthy HIV-negative adults lacking recent acute infections or vaccinations. The CDR3 sequence is 14 residues long. Trimming left V 2 bases short and J 0 bases short, with 8 bases between. CDR1 is SGHRS, CDR2 YFSETQ, per germline.

Sequenced sample: naive CD8+ T cells sorted from blood. The sequence was obtained from a man under 40 in good health. This sequence joins TRBV5-1 and TRBJ1-1; D uncertain. CDR3 in amino acids: CASSFPAMNTEAFF. The CDR3 DNA sequence: TGCGCCAGCAGCTTCCCGGCCATGAACACTGAAGCTTTCTTT.